This TCR beta chain was obtained from a study of blood T cell repertoires in COVID-19. V gave up 7 bases and J gave up 3 bases; unmatched junction bases: 6. Germline V gives CDR1 MNHEY, CDR2 SVGAGI. CDR3 length: 15 residues. Clones were read by immunoSEQ multiplex PCR, and TCRdb kept only the in-frame ones, dropping some. Of over 10,000 clones listed, approximately 91% are singletons. The sample consisted of peripheral blood. This chain connects TRBV6-5 to TRBJ1-6, with 7 bases aligning to TRBD1. This receptor was taken from a human donor in a cohort sampled during active COVID-19. CDR3: CASTLGQFYNSPLHF. CDR3 coding DNA: TGTGCCAGCACTCTGGGACAGTTCTATAATTCACCCCTCCACTTT.